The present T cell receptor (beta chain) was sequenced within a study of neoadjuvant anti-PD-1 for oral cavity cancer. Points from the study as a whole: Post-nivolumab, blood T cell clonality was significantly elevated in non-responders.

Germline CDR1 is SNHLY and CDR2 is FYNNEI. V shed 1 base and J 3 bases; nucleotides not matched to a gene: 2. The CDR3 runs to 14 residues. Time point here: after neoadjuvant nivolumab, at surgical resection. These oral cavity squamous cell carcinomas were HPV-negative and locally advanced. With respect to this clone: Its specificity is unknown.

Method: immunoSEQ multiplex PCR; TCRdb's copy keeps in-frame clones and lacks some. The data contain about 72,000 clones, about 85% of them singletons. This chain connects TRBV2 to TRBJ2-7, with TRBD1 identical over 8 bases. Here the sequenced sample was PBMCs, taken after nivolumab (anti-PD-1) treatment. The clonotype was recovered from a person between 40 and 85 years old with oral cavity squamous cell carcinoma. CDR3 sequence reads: CASSEGTGFYEQYF. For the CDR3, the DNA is TGTGCCAGCAGTGAAGGGACAGGGTTCTACGAGCAGTACTTC. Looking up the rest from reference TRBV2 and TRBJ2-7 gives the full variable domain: EPEVTQTPSHQVTQMGQEVILRCVPISNHLYFYWYRQILGQKVEFLVSFYNNEISEKSEIFDDQFSVERPDGSNFTLKIRSTKLEDSAMYFCASSEGTGFYEQYFGPGTRLTVT.